The present TCR beta chain was sequenced within a study of naive and memory T cell subsets (dated by TCRdb to 2017 to 2019). Study-level background: The study applied an open-source, UMI-based TCR alpha and beta sequencing pipeline to sorted naive and memory peripheral blood T cell subsets. RNA was DNase-treated and reverse transcribed with TCR constant-region primers, mostly using SuperScript III. The functional CMV T cell responses agreed completely with IgG serology results.

From the second PCR step on, the TCR alpha and beta chain libraries were amplified in separate reactions. To determine each donor's CMV status, fresh PBMCs were stimulated overnight with CMV viral lysate, and IFNgamma production from CD4+ T cells was then assessed. Miltenyi beads were used first to positively select CD4 T cells, and CD8 T cells were then positively selected from the CD4-negative fraction. Cells stained for CD3, CD4, CD8, CD45RA, CD27 and a live/dead dye were sorted on a BD Aria II into four subsets by CD45RA and CD27. Three healthy volunteers provided blood, and the blood of each volunteer was split into CD4 and CD8 T cells and then into four differentiation subsets. Around 130 ml of peripheral blood was collected from each donor, and PBMC were isolated from the blood using Ficoll-Paque PLUS density-gradient centrifugation. After sorting, cells were lysed in RLT buffer, RNA was extracted using a Qiagen RNeasy kit, and the extracted RNA was stored at -80 degrees C.

Via the germline V gene, CDR1 is ENHRY and CDR2 SYGVKD. V drops 0 bases and J drops 4 bases, leaving 16 bases in between. CDR3 length: 17 amino acids, cysteine to phenylalanine. Of all the DNA, just the CDR3 is kept, 51 bases in frame from base 1. This clonotype occurred many times. The antigen this receptor binds is unknown. Within one base of it there is no much larger clone, and no base qualities were kept. The library was built by means of UMI-ligation and nested PCR. The beta constant-region primer consisted of an equimolar mixture of two oligonucleotides that together covered TRBC1 and TRBC2. A single-stranded oligonucleotide containing the SP2 primer and a 12-nucleotide UMI was joined to the 3' end of the cDNA by T4 RNA ligase 1. Four rounds of PCR, combining the SP2 primer with nested alpha and beta constant-region primers, were used to amplify the ligated cDNA. The ligation reaction was kept at 16 degrees C for roughly 18-24 hours. PCR2 was typically performed as a SYBR Green qPCR and was stopped at a predetermined threshold so that over-amplification was prevented. Agencourt AMPure XP magnetic beads were used for all purifications after the first. Libraries were quantified by Qubit and checked on a TapeStation, where a main peak was expected near 650 bp. Sequencing of the pooled libraries was done on an Illumina MiSeq using v2 2x251 paired-end kits, which typically yielded roughly 0.95-2.2 million reads per sample. Each sample's library went into the pool at 4 to 4.5 nM, and roughly 5-7.5% PhiX was added to help with cluster recognition. The paper's processing steps were these. Using tag matching that tolerated one base-pair mismatch, Decombinator assigned V and J genes to FASTQ reads that had been processed by Demultiplexor. UMIs were used by Collapsinator to correct both sequencing errors and frequency errors arising from PCR heterogeneity. TCRs were translated and CDR3s were extracted from the conserved cysteine to the FGXG phenylalanine by CDR3Translator, with non-productive sequences being flagged. Gini, Shannon entropy and inverse Simpson indices were computed after subsampling the repertoires to the same number of UMI-defined TCRs. Power-law fits to clonotype abundance distributions were performed by maximum likelihood within the linear range. For one naive CD8 sample, the pipeline and MIGEC produced similar UMI counts, unique TCR numbers and clonal distributions. A set of 7,322 CMV-associated CDR3 sequences, compiled from VDJdb and a published dataset, was used to search the repertoires. The raw public data were reprocessed by TCRdb itself: fastp quality trimming at Q25, MiXCR clonotype calling, in-frame beta chains only. Entries that share a CDR3 protein sequence are merged under the most common genes and DNA. The V and J calls shown here were made by TCRdb, not taken from the authors' results. The sample table lists tens of thousands of distinct CDR3 sequences, approximately 14% of them with a count of one. Roughly 0.84% of the sample lies in the top ten.

Study-wide conclusions, independent of this receptor: Once error correction was done, more than 85% of naive TCR sequences showed up just once, which made the naive abundance distributions much steeper than those of the memory subsets. RNA-based TCR counts may be influenced by expression changes linked to T cell activation and differentiation. Clonotypes were defined as single alpha or beta chain sequences, not paired alpha/beta receptors. In both CD4 and CD8 cells, going from naive through CM, EM and EMRA, the Gini index went up while Shannon and inverse Simpson diversity went down. The repertoire findings for the naive and memory subsets could not be validated against a ground truth because none was available. TCR abundance followed a power law whose exponent differed between naive and memory subsets but was consistent across the three individuals.

The chain is encoded by TRBV10-3 joined to TRBJ2-1; the D gene lacks a confident call. The material sequenced was central memory CD4+ T cells from blood. The intended sense of this specimen's cell subset or site label: central memory, CD45RA- CD27+. This TCR derives from a human donor in good health. The sequence in DNA is TGTGCCATCAGTGAGTCCTCGCAGGCCCTAAGGTACAATGAGCAGTTCTTC. This codes for CAISESSQALRYNEQFF.